These 5 T cell receptor beta chains were all obtained from the same sample, sequenced in a study of shared clonotypes between healthy human individuals. Data came from immunoSEQ multiplex PCR; TCRdb stores just in-frame clones and leaves some out. This table holds 2 million to 2.5 million clones, around 95% found once. Sequencing was carried out using naive CD4+ T cells sorted from blood. Noted subset: CD45RA+ positively selected. The receptors come from a man aged 18 to 30 in good health.

The CDR3 sequence is CASRLYNEQFF. In DNA, the CDR3 is TGTGCCAGCAGATTATACAATGAGCAGTTCTTC. This chain connects TRBV7-6 to TRBJ2-1; D is unclear. Germline loops: CDR1 SGHVS, CDR2 FNYEAQ. Trimming took off 6 bases at V and 4 bases at J, with 4 bases between the two ends. The CDR3 runs to 11 residues.

This chain's CDR3 is CALAGHLNTEAFF. The CDR3 DNA follows: TGTGCCTTAGCGGGACACTTGAACACTGAAGCTTTCTTT. The V gene is TRBV30, the J gene TRBJ1-1; D perhaps matches TRBD1 (6 bases). The CDR3 has 13 residues. Germline CDR1 is GTSNPN and CDR2 is SVGIG (reference sequence). V lost 7 bases and J 0 bases, leaving 12 bases between the germline ends.

The gene calls are TRBV6-1 and TRBJ2-5; 8 bases fit TRBD1. CDR1 and CDR2 from the germline V gene are MNHNS and SASEGT. The CDR3 is 16 amino acids. The trim removed 2 bases at V and 2 bases at J, leaving 7 bases unmatched. The DNA of the CDR3 is TGTGCCAGCAGTGAACCCCGGACAGGGATTCAAGAGACCCAGTACTTC. Its protein product is CASSEPRTGIQETQYF.

Concerning this clone itself: Distinct nucleotide sequences in the sample also encode this CDR3. The V call is TRBV11-3, the J call TRBJ2-1; D remains unclear. In germline, CDR1 is SGHNT, CDR2 YENEEA. CDR3 length equals 13 residues. With 5 bases removed from V and 3 bases from J, the gap between germline ends came to 8 bases. Here the CDR3 DNA reads TGTGCCAGCAGCCTCAACAGCTACAATGAGCAGTTCTTC. It is translated as CASSLNSYNEQFF.

This rearrangement joins TRBV6-6 to TRBJ2-5; possible D gene TRBD2, 7 bases. Trimming left V 2 bases short and J 7 bases short, with 20 bases between. The CDR3 sequence is 16 residues long. Germline CDR1 is MNHNY and CDR2 is SVGAGI (reference sequence). The DNA for the CDR3 is TGTGCCAGCAGTTACGGGGCGGGGGCCGGAGTGGGGACCCAGTACTTC. Amino acids: CASSYGAGAGVGTQYF.